These T cell receptor beta chains were read from a single sample in a study of cytotoxic CD8 clonotypes in ibrutinib-treated CLL. Only in-frame clones appear in the TCRdb table, and some are missing; sequencing was by immunoSEQ multiplex PCR. The profile shows 150,000 to 200,000 clones, 88% of them singletons. The specimen comprised PBMCs, sampled at disease progression, from a patient treated with ibrutinib. All receptors derive from a human donor with chronic lymphocytic leukemia. Both conserved end residues are part of each CDR3. The order of the fields is D gene, J gene, V gene, CDR3 protein, CDR3 DNA. A D gene is named only where the DNA matches it firmly.

>.|TRBJ1-4|TRBV9
CASSVSGEKLFF
TGTGCCAGCAGCGTCAGTGGTGAAAAACTGTTTTTT
>.|TRBJ2-5|TRBV7-2
CASSSQFGEETQYF
TGTGCCAGCAGCTCCCAGTTTGGGGAAGAGACCCAGTACTTC
>.|TRBJ2-1|TRBV30
CAWNRNWGNEQFF
TGTGCCTGGAATCGAAACTGGGGGAATGAGCAGTTCTTC
>TRBD1|TRBJ1-4|TRBV18
CASSPQGASEKLFF
TGTGCCAGCTCACCACAGGGGGCTAGTGAAAAACTGTTTTTT
>.|TRBJ2-3|TRBV2
CASSETAGSTDTQYF
TGTGCCAGCAGTGAAACGGCGGGGAGCACAGATACGCAGTATTTT
>TRBD2|TRBJ2-1|TRBV9
CASSVGQRGAYNEQFF
TGTGCCAGCAGCGTAGGTCAGCGGGGCGCCTACAATGAGCAGTTCTTC
>TRBD2|TRBJ2-1|TRBV19
CASSVLAGANEQFF
TGTGCCAGTAGTGTACTAGCGGGAGCCAATGAGCAGTTCTTC
>.|TRBJ2-7|TRBV4-1
CASSRGQGPYEQYF
TGCGCCAGCAGCCGAGGCCAGGGGCCCTACGAGCAGTACTTC
>.|TRBJ1-1|TRBV6-5
CASSRNTEAFF
TGTGCCAGCAGCAGGAACACTGAAGCTTTCTTT
>TRBD1|TRBJ2-1|TRBV19
CASRPTGVYNEQFF
TGTGCCAGTAGACCAACAGGGGTCTACAATGAGCAGTTCTTC